The 29 T cell receptor beta chains listed next were all sequenced from one sample in a study of blood T cell repertoires in COVID-19. Repertoires were generated with immunoSEQ multiplex PCR, while TCRdb's copy carries only in-frame clones and drops some. The repertoire holds tens of thousands of clones, under 90% seen once, with roughly 14% in the top ten. Sample: peripheral blood. The receptors derive from a human donor in a cohort sampled during active COVID-19.

The chain couples TRBV3-1 (or the pseudogene TRBV3-2) to TRBJ1-4, with D maybe TRBD1 (5 bases). V shed 4 bases and J shed 7 bases, with 16 bases lying between them. CDR1 LGHDT and CDR2 YNNKEL come from the germline V gene (reference sequence). This CDR3 has 15 residues. CDR3 sequence: CASSPRTLVAEKLFF. In DNA, the CDR3 is TGTGCCAGCAGCCCCCGGACATTAGTTGCTGAAAAACTGTTTTTT.

This chain links TRBV7-3 with TRBJ2-1, with a tentative D call TRBD1 (6 bases). Germline CDR1 is SGHTA and CDR2 is FQGTGA. The CDR3 consists of 16 residues. Trimming left V 4 bases short and J 3 bases short, with 16 bases between. CDR3 nucleotides: TGTGCCAGCAGCTCCTACAGGGAGTCAAACTACAATGAGCAGTTCTTC. Residues: CASSSYRESNYNEQFF.

The chain has TRBV9 and TRBJ2-7; no clear D. CDR1 SGDLS and CDR2 YYNGEE come from the germline V gene. This CDR3 region has 13 residues. The V gene lost 0 bases and the J gene lost 6 bases, with 10 bases spanning the gap. For the CDR3, the DNA is TGTGCCAGCAGCGTAGATCCCCTAGGCGAGCAGTACTTC. Protein sequence: CASSVDPLGEQYF.

The chain joins TRBV6-6 to TRBJ1-1, with 8 bases lining up with TRBD1. The ends lost 0 bases at V and 6 bases at J; junction bases unmatched: 0. The CDR3 is 13 amino acids. Germline values: CDR1 MNHNY, CDR2 SVGAGI (reference sequence). For the CDR3, the DNA is TGTGCCAGCAGTTACTCGACAGGGGCTGAAGCTTTCTTT. Translation gives CASSYSTGAEAFF.

V gene TRBV19 combines with J gene TRBJ1-6, with D possibly being TRBD1 (5 bases). CDR3 size: 15 residues. Germline V gene sequence: CDR1 LNHDA, CDR2 SQIVND (reference sequence). V was clipped by 8 bases and J by 0 bases, with 11 bases between them. CDR3 amino acids: CASDTGSSYNSPLHF. CDR3 DNA: TGTGCCAGTGACACAGGAAGCTCCTATAATTCACCCCTCCACTTT.

The chain recombines TRBV19 with TRBJ2-5; TRBD2 aligns across 8 bases. This CDR3 region has 15 residues. The J segment lost 4 bases and the V segment lost 4 bases, leaving 8 bases of the junction unmatched. The germline CDR1 and CDR2 sequences are LNHDA and SQIVND (reference sequence). The CDR3 is CASSTEGLALETQYF. The CDR3 DNA follows: TGTGCCAGTAGTACCGAAGGACTAGCCCTAGAGACCCAGTACTTC.

This chain joins TRBV7-8 and TRBJ2-3; 8 positions agree with TRBD1. This CDR3 has 14 residues. Germline-derived CDR1 and CDR2 are SGHVS and FQNEAQ. Trimming at V came to 1 base and at J to 3 bases, leaving 0 bases not matched to a gene. CDR3 protein: CASSLGQGTDTQYF. In DNA, the CDR3 is TGTGCCAGCAGCTTAGGACAGGGGACAGATACGCAGTATTTT. Based on the CDR3 plus reference TRBV7-8 and TRBJ2-3, the full variable domain is GAGVSQSPRYKVAKRGQDVALRCDPISGHVSLFWYQQALGQGPEFLTYFQNEAQLDKSGLPSDRFFAERPEGSVSTLKIQRTQQEDSAVYLCASSLGQGTDTQYFGPGTRLTVL.

The chain carries TRBV7-9 and TRBJ1-5; 8 positions agree with TRBD1. The V gene end was trimmed by 5 bases and the J gene end by 6 bases; junction bases not matched to a gene: 6. The CDR3 has 14 amino acids. Germline V CDR1 and CDR2: SEHNR, FQNEAQ (reference sequence). The CDR3 here is CASSPGQGPQPQHF. Here the CDR3 DNA reads TGTGCCAGCAGCCCAGGACAGGGCCCTCAGCCCCAGCATTTT. Variable domain in full (rest from reference TRBV7-9 and TRBJ1-5): DTGVSQNPRHKITKRGQNVTFRCDPISEHNRLYWYRQTLGQGPEFLTYFQNEAQLEKSRLLSDRFSAERPKGSFSTLEIQRTEQGDSAMYLCASSPGQGPQPQHFGDGTRLSIL.

The chain couples TRBV19 to TRBJ2-1, with 7 bases lining up with TRBD1. This CDR3 comprises 12 residues. After removal of 7 bases from V and 10 bases from J, the junction contained 7 bases not matched to a gene. The germline CDR1 and CDR2 sequences are LNHDA and SQIVND (reference sequence). The CDR3 coding sequence is TGTGCCAGTAACCACAGGGGCGAAGAGCAGTTCTTC. Translated: CASNHRGEEQFF.

In its sample, this clone was seen a few times. The V and J genes are TRBV28 and TRBJ2-7, with D tentatively TRBD2 (6 bases). Germline V gives CDR1 MDHEN, CDR2 SYDVKM. The CDR3 loop spans 15 amino acids. The V gene lost 5 bases and the J gene lost 5 bases, with 19 bases spanning the gap. The CDR3: CASSPLKGGGNEQYF. The CDR3 DNA reads as TGTGCCAGCAGTCCCCTAAAGGGTGGGGGGAACGAGCAGTACTTC.

This CDR3 is CASSLGGTVTTNEKLFF. CDR3 DNA: TGCGCCAGCAGCTTGGGGGGGACAGTCACAACTAATGAAAAACTGTTTTTT. The V and J genes are TRBV5-1 and TRBJ1-4; 7 bases are a match to TRBD1. J was trimmed by 0 bases and V by 0 bases; bases with no gene match: 5. Germline values: CDR1 SGHRS, CDR2 YFSETQ. The CDR3 covers 17 residues.

This chain joins TRBV11-3 and TRBJ2-1; 8 bases fit TRBD2. The germline CDR1 and CDR2 sequences are SGHNT and YENEEA. The CDR3 consists of 14 residues. Trimming at V came to 5 bases and at J to 4 bases, leaving 4 bases not matched to a gene. This chain's CDR3 is CASSPGGTYNEQFF. The DNA for the CDR3 is TGTGCCAGCAGCCCGGGAGGGACGTACAATGAGCAGTTCTTC.

This rearrangement joins TRBV27 to TRBJ1-3, with D possibly TRBD1 on 5 matching bases. The CDR3 length is 14 residues. Deletions cut 4 bases from V and 2 bases from J, with 9 bases between. From germline, CDR1 is MNHEY and CDR2 SMNVEV (reference sequence). The CDR3 DNA is TGTGCCAGCAGTTCATTAGGGGCTGGAAACACCATATATTTT. It yields the protein CASSSLGAGNTIYF.

The chain carries TRBV7-8 and TRBJ1-3; possible D gene TRBD1, 6 bases. The CDR3 consists of 15 residues. V dropped 8 bases and J dropped 0 bases, with 14 bases sitting between them. CDR1 and CDR2 (germline): SGHVS, FQNEAQ. The CDR3: CASSVDRVSGNTIYF. CDR3 in DNA: TGTGCCAGCTCAGTGGACAGAGTCTCTGGAAACACCATATATTTT.

The chain uses TRBV7-2 and TRBJ2-7; a weak D match, TRBD2 (6 bases). CDR1 is SGHTA, CDR2 FQGNSA, per germline. V was cut by 3 bases and J by 4 bases, with 10 bases left in between. This CDR3 spans 13 amino acids. In nucleotides, the CDR3 is TGTGCCAGCAGCTTTCGGGGGAGGTACGAGCAGTACTTC. This codes for CASSFRGRYEQYF.

V is TRBV4-1 and J is TRBJ2-7, with 8 bases fitting TRBD2. CDR1 is MGHRA, CDR2 YSYEKL, per germline. CDR3 length equals 16 residues. The V gene end was trimmed by 1 base and the J gene end by 1 base; junction bases not matched to a gene: 6. The DNA for the CDR3 is TGCGCCAGCAGCCAAGTGAGAGCGGGGGCTTCCTACGAGCAGTACTTC. The encoded protein is CASSQVRAGASYEQYF.

The chain links TRBV28 to TRBJ1-2, with D perhaps TRBD1 (6 bases). This CDR3 has 16 amino acids. The V gene lost 4 bases and the J gene lost 2 bases, with 17 bases spanning the gap. The V gene's germline CDR1 is MDHEN and CDR2 SYDVKM. In nucleotides, the CDR3 is TGTGCCAGCAGTTCCACCGGGACACCCGCCAACTATGGCTACACCTTC. As protein: CASSSTGTPANYGYTF.

This clone was seen a handful of times. The V call is TRBV7-9, the J call TRBJ2-5; D uncertain. This CDR3 region has 11 residues. Per the germline V gene, CDR1 is SEHNR and CDR2 is FQNEAQ (reference sequence). The V and J ends lost 8 bases and 5 bases respectively, with 9 bases between them. CDR3 region: CASVSEETQYF. The CDR3 DNA reads TGTGCCAGCGTCTCCGAGGAGACCCAGTACTTC.

The chain joins TRBV19 to TRBJ1-5; TRBD1 aligns across 8 bases. The CDR3 runs 14 residues. The V gene end was trimmed by 10 bases and the J gene end by 5 bases; junction bases not matched to a gene: 10. Per germline, CDR1 LNHDA and CDR2 SQIVND (reference sequence). In nucleotides, the CDR3 is TGTGCCACCAAGACAGGGGCCACCGATCAGCCCCAGCATTTT. Residues: CATKTGATDQPQHF. Based on the CDR3 plus reference TRBV19 and TRBJ1-5, the full variable domain is DGGITQSPKYLFRKEGQNVTLSCEQNLNHDAMYWYRQDPGQGLRLIYYSQIVNDFQKGDIAEGYSVSREKKESFPLTVTSAQKNPTAFYLCATKTGATDQPQHFGDGTRLSIL.

The V call is TRBV11-2, the J call TRBJ2-2; 8 positions match TRBD2. The CDR3 spans 15 residues. Unmatched junction bases numbered 2, after V lost 2 bases and J lost 3 bases. Per the germline V gene, CDR1 is SGHAT and CDR2 is FQNNGV. DNA of the CDR3: TGTGCCAGCAGCTTAACGGGGGGGGACACCGGGGAGCTGTTTTTT. It translates to CASSLTGGDTGELFF.

This sequence joins TRBV27 and TRBJ2-7, with a tentative D call TRBD2 (6 bases). This CDR3 is built from 15 residues. V shed 0 bases and J shed 0 bases, with 9 bases lying between them. Per germline, CDR1 MNHEY and CDR2 SMNVEV (reference sequence). The CDR3: CASSLSAGLSYEQYF. In DNA form, the CDR3 reads TGTGCCAGCAGTTTATCGGCGGGGCTCTCCTACGAGCAGTACTTC.

The chain has TRBV7-3 and TRBJ1-2; TRBD1 matches 8 bases. The length of the CDR3 is 16 residues. Losses at the gene ends were 5 bases for V and 5 bases for J; bases not matched to a gene: 13. Germline loops: CDR1 SGHTA, CDR2 FQGTGA. The CDR3: CASSEKYQTGEYGYTF. The CDR3 DNA reads as TGTGCCAGCAGCGAGAAATACCAGACAGGGGAATATGGCTACACCTTC.

The chain carries TRBV27 and TRBJ1-5; D ambiguous. The V gene's germline CDR1 is MNHEY and CDR2 SMNVEV (reference sequence). The CDR3 has 16 amino acids. Trimming took 3 bases from V and 0 from J, leaving 12 bases between them. The CDR3 DNA reads TGTGCCAGCAGTTTTGGCGGCCAGAATAGCAATCAGCCCCAGCATTTT. Protein sequence: CASSFGGQNSNQPQHF.

The CDR3 spells CASSLGGTPLNTEAFF. The CDR3 nucleotides read TGTGCCAGCAGCTTGGGGGGGACTCCCCTGAACACTGAAGCTTTCTTT. V usage is TRBV5-6 and J usage is TRBJ1-1; weak D call: TRBD1 (5 bases). Trimming stripped 0 bases from V and 0 bases from J, with 12 bases between. There are 16 residues in the CDR3. The V gene's germline CDR1 is SGHDT and CDR2 YYEEEE.

The gene calls are TRBV5-1 and TRBJ2-1, with D tentatively TRBD1 (6 bases). Germline V gene lookup returns CDR1 SGHRS and CDR2 YFSETQ. The CDR3 has 15 residues. Trimming took 4 bases from V and 4 from J, leaving 15 bases between them. The CDR3 DNA is TGCGCCAGCAGCCCCTCGGGGACACCATACAATGAGCAGTTCTTC. The encoded protein is CASSPSGTPYNEQFF.

The rearrangement uses TRBV5-1 and TRBJ2-5, with a weak D call TRBD2 (5 bases). Per the germline V gene, CDR1 is SGHRS and CDR2 is YFSETQ. V was clipped by 0 bases and J by 4 bases, with 7 bases between them. The CDR3 is made up of 13 amino acids. CDR3 loop: CASSLAEGETQYF. The CDR3 DNA reads TGCGCCAGCAGCTTGGCAGAGGGAGAGACCCAGTACTTC. Together with reference TRBV5-1 and TRBJ2-5, the CDR3 gives the full variable domain: KAGVTQTPRYLIKTRGQQVTLSCSPISGHRSVSWYQQTPGQGLQFLFEYFSETQRNKGNFPGRFSGRQFSNSRSEMNVSTLELGDSALYLCASSLAEGETQYFGPGTRLLVL.

This rearrangement joins TRBV12-3 or TRBV12-4 to TRBJ1-2; D not certain. V lost 4 bases and J 7 bases, leaving 10 bases between the germline ends. This CDR3 spans 12 amino acids. The CDR3: CASSSSFSGYTF. The CDR3 coding sequence is TGTGCCAGCAGTTCCTCCTTCAGTGGCTACACCTTC.

CDR3 coding DNA: TGTGCCAGCAGCGTGACAGGGGGACTGGACGAGCAGTACTTC. Translated: CASSVTGGLDEQYF. The chain uses TRBV9 and TRBJ2-7; 9 bases align to TRBD1. This CDR3 spans 14 amino acids. CDR1 and CDR2 from the germline V gene are SGDLS and YYNGEE. The junction had 5 bases not matched to a gene; V was cut back by 2 bases and J by 5 bases. Filled out from reference TRBV9 and TRBJ2-7, the complete variable domain reads DSGVTQTPKHLITATGQRVTLRCSPRSGDLSVYWYQQSLDQGLQFLIQYYNGEERAKGNILERFSAQQFPDLHSELNLSSLELGDSALYFCASSVTGGLDEQYFGPGTRLTVT.

The chain uses TRBV18 and TRBJ2-7, with a tentative D call TRBD2 (5 bases). The V gene's germline CDR1 is KGHSH and CDR2 LQKENI. The V end was cut by 2 bases, the J end by 5 bases, with 19 bases between. The CDR3 covers 16 residues. The DNA of the CDR3 is TGTGCCAGCTCACCAGGGCCGCAAACTACCGGGAACGAGCAGTACTTC. Protein product: CASSPGPQTTGNEQYF.